These T cell receptor beta chains were read from a single sample in a study of metastatic and nonmetastatic thyroid tumors. TCRdb re-analyzed the PCR reads using MiXCR. This sample yields about 48,000 clones, of which around 21% are seen a single time; approximately 3.8% belongs to the top ten. Material for sequencing was blood. These receptor sequences come from a male donor with papillary thyroid cancer or a benign thyroid nodule (not recorded which). Some clones in this sample may be carry-over from other donors' samples. Each CDR3 is given with its conserved first and last residue. A D gene is named only where the DNA matches it firmly. Size tells how often a clone was seen (once, few, many) or the class of an expanded clone, and some rows leave it out.

j_gene	d_gene	v_gene	abundance	CDR3aa	CDR3nt
TRBJ2-1	TRBD1	TRBV12-3/TRBV12-4	many	CASSFGQDEQFF	TGTGCCAGCAGTTTTGGACAGGATGAGCAGTTCTTC
TRBJ2-7	TRBD1	TRBV28	many	CASSPGGKSYEQYF	TGTGCCAGCAGCCCAGGGGGTAAGTCCTACGAGCAGTACTTC
TRBJ2-3	NA	TRBV5-1	few	CASSLAANRDTDTQYF	TGCGCCAGCAGCTTGGCGGCAAACAGAGACACAGATACGCAGTATTTT
TRBJ2-3	NA	TRBV3-1	many	CASSPGVHRAYTDTQYF	TGTGCCAGCAGCCCCGGGGTCCACAGAGCCTACACAGATACGCAGTATTTT
TRBJ2-7	TRBD1	TRBV5-1	many	CASSLRDRYYEQYF	TGCGCCAGCAGCTTGAGGGACAGGTACTACGAGCAGTACTTC
TRBJ2-7	TRBD2	TRBV4-2	once	CASSQDVVWVSGAPYEQYF	TGTGCCAGCAGCCAAGATGTGGTTTGGGTTAGCGGGGCCCCCTACGAGCAGTACTTC
TRBJ2-7	TRBD1	TRBV6-1	NA	CASMGTGRNEQYF	TGTGCCAGCATGGGGACAGGGAGGAACGAGCAGTACTTC
TRBJ1-2	TRBD1	TRBV5-6	few	CASSLGNRGYYGYTF	TGTGCCAGCAGCTTGGGGAACAGGGGCTACTATGGCTACACCTTC
TRBJ1-3	NA	TRBV6-4	many	CASSRVLRGGNTIYF	TGTGCCAGCAGTCGGGTCCTCCGGGGTGGAAACACCATATATTTT
TRBJ2-7	TRBD2	TRBV15	few	CATSRAGLDCYEQYF	TGTGCCACCAGCAGAGCCGGACTAGATTGCTACGAGCAGTACTTC
TRBJ2-3	TRBD1	TRBV9	many	CASSVGGGPADTQYF	TGTGCCAGCAGCGTAGGAGGGGGCCCGGCAGATACGCAGTATTTT
TRBJ2-5	NA	TRBV7-9	many	CASSLSGYLWETQYF	TGTGCCAGCAGCTTAAGTGGCTACCTCTGGGAGACCCAGTACTTC
TRBJ2-3	NA	TRBV5-1	NA	CASSFAPAYTQYF	TGCGCCAGCAGCTTCGCGCCCGCATATACGCAGTATTTT
TRBJ2-1	TRBD1	TRBV6-1	many	CASSIDRASYNEQFF	TGTGCCAGCAGTATAGACAGGGCGTCTTACAATGAGCAGTTCTTC
TRBJ2-3	NA	TRBV6-4	many	CASSDDGSTDTQYF	TGTGCCAGCAGTGACGATGGCAGCACAGATACGCAGTATTTT
TRBJ2-3	NA	TRBV5-6	many	CASSLAEDFHTDTQYF	TGTGCCAGCAGCTTGGCCGAGGACTTCCACACAGATACGCAGTATTTT
TRBJ1-4	NA	TRBV5-6	many	CASSLGEKLFF	TGTGCCAGCAGCTTGGGGGAAAAACTGTTTTTT
TRBJ2-2	TRBD2	TRBV3-1	NA	CASSRGLAGPGELFF	TGTGCCAGCAGCCGGGGACTAGCGGGGCCCGGGGAGCTGTTTTTT
TRBJ1-3	NA	TRBV9	few	CASSVGIGGSSGNTIYF	TGTGCCAGCAGCGTAGGGATCGGCGGAAGCTCTGGAAACACCATATATTTT
TRBJ1-5	NA	TRBV28	NA	CASILTGGVNQPQHF	TGTGCCAGCATCTTGACAGGTGGGGTTAATCAGCCCCAGCATTTT
TRBJ2-1	NA	TRBV11-2	NA	CASSDSSYNEQFF	TGTGCCAGCAGTGACAGCTCCTACAATGAGCAGTTCTTC
TRBJ1-3	NA	TRBV5-1	NA	CASSLGTGPGNTIYF	TGCGCCAGCAGCTTGGGAACAGGCCCGGGAAACACCATATATTTT
TRBJ2-7	NA	TRBV12-3/TRBV12-4	many	CASSLGRGVSYEQYF	TGTGCCAGCAGTTTAGGCAGGGGGGTTTCCTACGAGCAGTACTTC
TRBJ2-7	NA	TRBV5-5	few	CASSPARYGEQYF	TGTGCCAGCAGCCCCGCGAGGTACGGCGAGCAGTACTTC
TRBJ1-5	NA	TRBV6-1	many	CASRGGEKPQHF	TGTGCCAGCAGGGGGGGTGAGAAGCCCCAGCATTTT
TRBJ2-1	NA	TRBV7-9	NA	CASSLVVNYNEQFF	TGTGCCAGCAGCTTAGTGGTTAACTACAATGAGCAGTTCTTC
TRBJ1-2	NA	TRBV4-1	NA	CASSPRAGTYYGYTF	TGCGCCAGCAGCCCCCGGGCAGGGACGTACTACGGCTACACCTTC
TRBJ2-5	NA	TRBV7-3	many	CASSLSTEETQYF	TGTGCCAGCAGCTTAAGTACGGAAGAGACCCAGTACTTC
TRBJ2-1	TRBD2	TRBV9	many	CASTSSGYNEQFF	TGTGCCAGCACCTCTAGCGGGTACAATGAGCAGTTCTTC
TRBJ1-4	NA	TRBV2	few	CASQNPGGANEKLFF	TGTGCCAGCCAAAATCCCGGGGGGGCGAATGAAAAACTGTTTTTT
TRBJ2-7	NA	TRBV5-1	NA	CASSIRDTSIYEQYF	TGCGCCAGCAGCATACGGGACACCTCCATCTACGAGCAGTACTTC
TRBJ2-5	TRBD2	TRBV7-9	NA	CASSLRGAEQETQYF	TGTGCCAGCAGCTTGCGGGGGGCGGAGCAAGAGACCCAGTACTTC
TRBJ1-3	NA	TRBV7-9	many	CASGEGTSGNTIYF	TGTGCCAGCGGGGAAGGGACCTCTGGAAACACCATATATTTT
TRBJ1-2	NA	TRBV18	few	CASSPLGQQYGYTF	TGTGCCAGCTCACCATTGGGGCAGCAATATGGCTACACCTTC
TRBJ2-5	TRBD2	TRBV6-5	many	CASSYGGGQETQYF	TGTGCCAGCAGTTACGGCGGGGGTCAAGAGACCCAGTACTTC
TRBJ2-3	TRBD2	TRBV6-1	NA	CASKQEIRLAGTQYF	TGTGCCAGCAAACAAGAAATAAGACTAGCGGGTACGCAGTATTTT
TRBJ2-7	NA	TRBV5-1	medium-sized	CASSSQGSGYEQYF	TGCGCCAGCAGCTCCCAGGGATCGGGCTACGAGCAGTACTTC
TRBJ2-7	NA	TRBV25-1	many	CASSEGGQFYYEQYF	TGTGCCAGCAGTGAAGGTGGACAGTTTTACTACGAGCAGTACTTC
TRBJ2-2	TRBD1	TRBV5-1	many	CASSFTGAGELFF	TGCGCCAGCAGCTTCACAGGGGCCGGGGAGCTGTTTTTT
TRBJ2-2	NA	TRBV12-3/TRBV12-4	many	CASSLDGANTGELFF	TGTGCCAGCAGTTTAGACGGGGCGAACACCGGGGAGCTGTTTTTT
TRBJ2-3	NA	TRBV20-1	many	CSALAGEWVTDTQYF	TGCAGTGCTTTAGCAGGGGAGTGGGTCACAGATACGCAGTATTTT
TRBJ2-7	NA	TRBV11-2	once	CAWCFIQGRDYEQYF	TGTGCCTGGTGCTTCATCCAGGGGAGGGACTACGAGCAGTACTTC
TRBJ2-6	TRBD1	TRBV7-8	few	CASSVRRQGFTGANVLTF	TGTGCCAGCAGCGTAAGAAGACAGGGTTTTACTGGGGCCAACGTCCTGACTTTC
TRBJ1-2	NA	TRBV6-1	many	CASSELSSTGTPANYGYTF	TGTGCCAGCAGTGAATTATCGTCAACAGGGACCCCAGCTAACTATGGCTACACCTTC
TRBJ2-7	TRBD2	TRBV2	many	CASSSGLDGYEQYF	TGTGCCAGCAGCTCAGGACTAGATGGGTACGAGCAGTACTTC
TRBJ1-4	NA	TRBV13	many	CASSLGGPTNEKLFF	TGTGCCAGCAGCTTGGGAGGTCCAACTAATGAAAAACTGTTTTTT
TRBJ2-1	NA	TRBV30	NA	CAWSRGGSYNEQFF	TGTGCCTGGAGTCGTGGGGGATCCTACAATGAGCAGTTCTTC
TRBJ2-5	TRBD2	TRBV28	NA	CASSYGTSGSRETQYF	TGTGCCAGCAGTTATGGGACTAGCGGGAGCCGCGAGACCCAGTACTTC
TRBJ2-1	NA	TRBV12-3/TRBV12-4	NA	CASSLIRVDEQFF	TGTGCCAGCAGTTTGATCAGGGTAGATGAGCAGTTCTTC
TRBJ1-5	NA	TRBV9	many	CASSPSADNQPQHF	TGTGCCAGCAGCCCGTCCGCGGACAATCAGCCCCAGCATTTT
TRBJ1-2	TRBD1	TRBV7-9	NA	CASSLGTGGAKGYTF	TGTGCCAGCAGCTTGGGGACAGGGGGCGCGAAAGGCTACACCTTC
TRBJ2-4	NA	TRBV12-3/TRBV12-4	many	CASSLRGAKNIQYF	TGTGCCAGCAGCTTGCGGGGAGCCAAAAACATTCAGTACTTC
TRBJ2-1	TRBD1	TRBV4-1	many	CASSHPGTGNEQFF	TGCGCCAGCAGCCATCCCGGGACAGGGAATGAGCAGTTCTTC